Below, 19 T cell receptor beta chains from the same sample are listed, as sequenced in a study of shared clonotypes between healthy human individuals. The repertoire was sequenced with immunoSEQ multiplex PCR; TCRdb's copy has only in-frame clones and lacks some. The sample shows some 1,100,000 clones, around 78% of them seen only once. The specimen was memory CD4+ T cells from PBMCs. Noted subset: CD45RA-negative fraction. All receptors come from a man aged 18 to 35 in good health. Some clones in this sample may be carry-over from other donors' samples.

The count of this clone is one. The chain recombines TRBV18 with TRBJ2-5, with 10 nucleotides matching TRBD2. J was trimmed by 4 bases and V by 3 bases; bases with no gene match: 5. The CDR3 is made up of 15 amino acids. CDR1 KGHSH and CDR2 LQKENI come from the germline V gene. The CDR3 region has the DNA TGTGCCAGCTCACCCCTAGCGGGAGTTCGAGAGACCCAGTACTTC. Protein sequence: CASSPLAGVRETQYF.

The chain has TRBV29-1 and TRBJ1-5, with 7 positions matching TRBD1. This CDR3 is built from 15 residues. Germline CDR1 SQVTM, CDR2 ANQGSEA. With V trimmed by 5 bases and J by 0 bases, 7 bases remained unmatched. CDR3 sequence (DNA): TGCAGCGTTTCGGACAGGTGGAATAGCAATCAGCCCCAGCATTTT. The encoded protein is CSVSDRWNSNQPQHF. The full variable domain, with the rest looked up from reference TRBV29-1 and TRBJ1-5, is SAVISQKPSRDICQRGTSLTIQCQVDSQVTMMFWYRQQPGQSLTLIATANQGSEATYESGFVIDKFPISRPNLTFSTLTVSNMSPEDSSIYLCSVSDRWNSNQPQHFGDGTRLSIL.

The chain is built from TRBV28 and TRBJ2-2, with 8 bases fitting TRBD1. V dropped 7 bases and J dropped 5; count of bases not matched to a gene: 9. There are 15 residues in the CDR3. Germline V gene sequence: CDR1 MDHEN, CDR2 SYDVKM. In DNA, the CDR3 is TGTGCCAGCATTGCGGCCGACAGGGGTACCGGGGAGCTGTTTTTT. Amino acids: CASIAADRGTGELFF.

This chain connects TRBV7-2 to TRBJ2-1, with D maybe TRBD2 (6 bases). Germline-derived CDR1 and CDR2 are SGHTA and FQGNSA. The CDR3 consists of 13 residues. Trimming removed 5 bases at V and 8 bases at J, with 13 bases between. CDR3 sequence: CASSPERGDEQFF. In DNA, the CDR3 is TGTGCCAGCAGCCCGGAGCGCGGGGATGAGCAGTTCTTC.

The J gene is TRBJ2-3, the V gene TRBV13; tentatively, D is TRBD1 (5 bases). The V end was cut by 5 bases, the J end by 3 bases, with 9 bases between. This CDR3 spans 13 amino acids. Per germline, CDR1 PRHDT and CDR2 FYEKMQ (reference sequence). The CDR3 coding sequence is TGTGCCAGCAGCCACAGGAGAACAGATACGCAGTATTTT. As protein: CASSHRRTDTQYF.

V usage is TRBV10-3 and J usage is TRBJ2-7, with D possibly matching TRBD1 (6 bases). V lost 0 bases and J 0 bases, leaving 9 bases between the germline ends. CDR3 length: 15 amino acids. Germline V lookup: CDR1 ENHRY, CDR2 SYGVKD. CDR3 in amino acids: CAISESRGGSYEQYF. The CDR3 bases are TGTGCCATCAGTGAGTCAAGAGGGGGCTCCTACGAGCAGTACTTC.

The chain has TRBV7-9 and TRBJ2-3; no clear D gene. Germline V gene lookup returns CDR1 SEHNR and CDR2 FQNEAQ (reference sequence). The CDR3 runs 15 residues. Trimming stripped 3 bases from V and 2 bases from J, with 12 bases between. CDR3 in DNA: TGTGCCAGCAGCTTTGGGCAAACACACACAGATACGCAGTATTTT. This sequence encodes CASSFGQTHTDTQYF.

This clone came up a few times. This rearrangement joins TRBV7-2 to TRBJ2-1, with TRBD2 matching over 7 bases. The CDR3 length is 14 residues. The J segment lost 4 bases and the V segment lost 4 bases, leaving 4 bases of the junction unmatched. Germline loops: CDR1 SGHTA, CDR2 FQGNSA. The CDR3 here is CASSSRGEYNEQFF. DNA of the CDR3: TGTGCCAGCAGCTCCCGGGGGGAATACAATGAGCAGTTCTTC.

CDR3: CASSPPHSPLHF. CDR3 nucleotides: TGTGCCAGCAGCCCGCCCCATTCACCCCTCCACTTT. The rearrangement uses TRBV7-9 and TRBJ1-6; D unresolved. The CDR3 is made up of 12 amino acids. V lost 5 bases, J lost 8 bases, and 7 bases lay in between. The germline gives CDR1 SEHNR, CDR2 FQNEAQ (reference sequence).

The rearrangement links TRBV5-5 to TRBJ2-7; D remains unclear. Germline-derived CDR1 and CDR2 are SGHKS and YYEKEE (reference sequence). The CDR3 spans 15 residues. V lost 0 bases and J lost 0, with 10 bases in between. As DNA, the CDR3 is TGTGCCAGCAGCTTGGGGCTGCTTAGCTCCTACGAGCAGTACTTC. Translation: CASSLGLLSSYEQYF.

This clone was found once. CDR3 region: CASSSHPDRGYEQYF. The CDR3 DNA is TGCGCCAGCAGCTCCCACCCGGACAGAGGTTACGAGCAGTACTTC. The chain is built from TRBV5-1 and TRBJ2-7; D possibly corresponds to TRBD1 (6 bases). Germline CDR1 reads SGHRS; CDR2 reads YFSETQ. Trimming shortened V by 3 bases and J by 4 bases, and 17 bases separated the two germline ends. The CDR3 is 15 residues long.

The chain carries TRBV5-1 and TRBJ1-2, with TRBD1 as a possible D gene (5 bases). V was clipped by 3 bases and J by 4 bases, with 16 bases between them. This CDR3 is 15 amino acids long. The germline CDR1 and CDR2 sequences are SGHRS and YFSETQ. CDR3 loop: CASSSGTAGLYGYTF. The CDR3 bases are TGCGCCAGCAGCTCCGGGACTGCGGGGCTCTATGGCTACACCTTC.

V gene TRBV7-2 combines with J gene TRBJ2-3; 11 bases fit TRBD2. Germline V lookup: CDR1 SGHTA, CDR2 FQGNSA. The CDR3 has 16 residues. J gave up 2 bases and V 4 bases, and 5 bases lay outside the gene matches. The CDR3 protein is CASSSGLAGPTDTQYF. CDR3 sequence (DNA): TGTGCCAGCAGCTCCGGACTAGCGGGCCCCACAGATACGCAGTATTTT.

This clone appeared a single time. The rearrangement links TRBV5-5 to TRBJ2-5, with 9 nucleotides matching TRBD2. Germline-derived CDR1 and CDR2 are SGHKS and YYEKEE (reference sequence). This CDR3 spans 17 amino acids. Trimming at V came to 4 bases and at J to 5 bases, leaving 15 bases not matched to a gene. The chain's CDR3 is CASSLGLLAGEGETQYF. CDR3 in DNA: TGTGCCAGCAGCCTCGGATTATTAGCGGGAGAGGGTGAGACCCAGTACTTC. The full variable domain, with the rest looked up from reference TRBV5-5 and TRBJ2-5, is DAGVTQSPTHLIKTRGQQVTLRCSPISGHKSVSWYQQVLGQGPQFIFQYYEKEERGRGNFPDRFSARQFPNYSSELNVNALLLGDSALYLCASSLGLLAGEGETQYFGPGTRLLVL.

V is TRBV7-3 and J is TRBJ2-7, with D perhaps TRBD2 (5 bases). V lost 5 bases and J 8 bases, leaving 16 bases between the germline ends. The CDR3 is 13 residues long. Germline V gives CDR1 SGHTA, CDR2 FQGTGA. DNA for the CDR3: TGTGCCAGCAGCCCCGGAGGACTTATTAAGCAGTACTTC. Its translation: CASSPGGLIKQYF.

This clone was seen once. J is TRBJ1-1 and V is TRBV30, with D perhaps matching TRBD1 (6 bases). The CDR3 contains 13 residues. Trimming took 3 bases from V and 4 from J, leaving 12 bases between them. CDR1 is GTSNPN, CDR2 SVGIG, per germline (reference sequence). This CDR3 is CAWRSQGITEAFF. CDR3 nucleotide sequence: TGTGCCTGGAGATCCCAGGGGATCACTGAAGCTTTCTTT.

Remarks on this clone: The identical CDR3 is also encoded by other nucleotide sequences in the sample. CDR3 in amino acids: CSVEGDRGTDTQYF. In nucleotides, the CDR3 is TGCAGCGTTGAGGGGGACAGGGGCACAGATACGCAGTATTTT. The chain couples TRBV29-1 to TRBJ2-3; TRBD1 agrees at 9 bases. CDR1 and CDR2 from the germline V gene are SQVTM and ANQGSEA. This CDR3 comprises 14 residues. V shed 3 bases, J shed 1 base, and the junction held 2 bases outside the gene matches.

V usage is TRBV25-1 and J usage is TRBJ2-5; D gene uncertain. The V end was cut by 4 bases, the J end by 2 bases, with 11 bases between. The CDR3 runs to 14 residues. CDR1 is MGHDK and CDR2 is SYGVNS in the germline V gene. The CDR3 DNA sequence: TGTGCCAGCAGTGGTAGGGTTCCTCAAGAGACCCAGTACTTC. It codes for CASSGRVPQETQYF.

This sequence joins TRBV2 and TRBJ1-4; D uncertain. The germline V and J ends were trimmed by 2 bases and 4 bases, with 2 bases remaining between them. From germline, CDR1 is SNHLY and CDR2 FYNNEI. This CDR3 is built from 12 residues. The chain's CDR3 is CASSERNEKLFF. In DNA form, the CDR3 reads TGTGCCAGCAGTGAACGTAATGAAAAACTGTTTTTT. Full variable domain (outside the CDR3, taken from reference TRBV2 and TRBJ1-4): EPEVTQTPSHQVTQMGQEVILRCVPISNHLYFYWYRQILGQKVEFLVSFYNNEISEKSEIFDDQFSVERPDGSNFTLKIRSTKLEDSAMYFCASSERNEKLFFGSGTQLSVL.